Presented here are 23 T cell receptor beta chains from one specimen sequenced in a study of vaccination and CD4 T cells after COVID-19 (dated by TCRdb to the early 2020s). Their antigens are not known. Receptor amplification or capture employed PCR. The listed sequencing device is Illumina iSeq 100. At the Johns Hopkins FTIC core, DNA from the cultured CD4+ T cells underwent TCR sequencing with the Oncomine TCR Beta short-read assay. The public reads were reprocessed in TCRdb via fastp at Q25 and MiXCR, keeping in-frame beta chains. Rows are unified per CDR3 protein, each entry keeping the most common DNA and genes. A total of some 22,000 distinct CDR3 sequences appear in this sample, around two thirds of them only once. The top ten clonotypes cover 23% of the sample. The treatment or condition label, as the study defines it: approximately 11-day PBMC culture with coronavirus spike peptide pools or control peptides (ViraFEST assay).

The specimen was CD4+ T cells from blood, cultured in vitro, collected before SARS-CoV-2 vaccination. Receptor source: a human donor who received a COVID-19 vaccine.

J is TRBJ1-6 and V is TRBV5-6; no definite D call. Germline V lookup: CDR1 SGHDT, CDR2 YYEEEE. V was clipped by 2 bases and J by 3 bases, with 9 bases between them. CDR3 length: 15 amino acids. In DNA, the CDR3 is TGTGCCAGCAGCTTTGTGGGAAACTATAATTCACCCCTCCACTTT. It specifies CASSFVGNYNSPLHF.

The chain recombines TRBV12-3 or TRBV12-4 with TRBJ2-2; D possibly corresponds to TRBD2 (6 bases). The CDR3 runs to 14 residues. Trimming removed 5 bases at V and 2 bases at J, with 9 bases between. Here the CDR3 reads CASSIGLNTGELFF. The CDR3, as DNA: TGTGCCAGCAGTATAGGACTAAACACCGGGGAGCTGTTTTTT.

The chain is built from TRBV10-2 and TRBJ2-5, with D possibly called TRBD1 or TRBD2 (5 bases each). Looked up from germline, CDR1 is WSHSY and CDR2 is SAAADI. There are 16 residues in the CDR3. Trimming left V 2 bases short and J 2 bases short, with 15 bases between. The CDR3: CASSEPAGTQQETQYF. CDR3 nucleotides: TGCGCCAGCAGTGAGCCGGCCGGGACGCAACAAGAGACCCAGTACTTC.

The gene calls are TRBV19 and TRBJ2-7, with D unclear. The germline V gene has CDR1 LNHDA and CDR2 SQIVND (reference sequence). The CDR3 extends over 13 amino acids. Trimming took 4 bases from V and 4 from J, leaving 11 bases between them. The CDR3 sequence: CASSRVGVYEQYF. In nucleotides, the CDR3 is TGTGCCAGTAGTAGGGTCGGAGTATACGAGCAGTACTTC.

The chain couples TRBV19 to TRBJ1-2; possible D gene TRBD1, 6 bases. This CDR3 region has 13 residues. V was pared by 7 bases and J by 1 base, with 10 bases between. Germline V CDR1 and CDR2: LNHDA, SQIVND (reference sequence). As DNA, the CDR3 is TGTGCCAGTAAGGGGGGCAATAACTATGGCTACACCTTC. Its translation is CASKGGNNYGYTF.

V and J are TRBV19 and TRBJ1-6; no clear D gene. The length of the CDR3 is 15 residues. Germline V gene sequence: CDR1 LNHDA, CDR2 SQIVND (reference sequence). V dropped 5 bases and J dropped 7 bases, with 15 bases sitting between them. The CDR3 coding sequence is TGTGCCAGTAGTTGGAGGGAAAAAGGGAATTCACCCCTCCACTTT. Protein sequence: CASSWREKGNSPLHF.

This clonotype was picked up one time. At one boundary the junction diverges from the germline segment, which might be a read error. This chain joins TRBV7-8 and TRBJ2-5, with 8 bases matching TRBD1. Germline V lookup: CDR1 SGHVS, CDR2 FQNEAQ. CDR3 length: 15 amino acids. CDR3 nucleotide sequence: TGTCCCAGCAGCTCCCGACCGGGACAGGTGAAGACCCAGTACTTC. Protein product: CPSSSRPGQVKTQYF.

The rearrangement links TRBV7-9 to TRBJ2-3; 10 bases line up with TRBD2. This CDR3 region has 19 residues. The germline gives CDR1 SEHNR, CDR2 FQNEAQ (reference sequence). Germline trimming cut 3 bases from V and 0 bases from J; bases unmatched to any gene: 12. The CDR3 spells CASSFGSGGAFTSTDTQYF. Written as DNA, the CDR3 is TGTGCCAGCAGCTTCGGAAGCGGGGGGGCCTTCACCAGCACAGATACGCAGTATTTT.

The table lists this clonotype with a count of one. The CDR3: CASRSTSGFGELFF. The DNA of the CDR3 is TGTGCCAGCAGATCAACCTCGGGTTTCGGGGAGCTGTTTTTT. The chain links TRBV12-3 or TRBV12-4 to TRBJ2-2; D is uncertain. Trimming took off 6 bases at V and 7 bases at J, with 15 bases between the two ends. This CDR3 has 14 residues.

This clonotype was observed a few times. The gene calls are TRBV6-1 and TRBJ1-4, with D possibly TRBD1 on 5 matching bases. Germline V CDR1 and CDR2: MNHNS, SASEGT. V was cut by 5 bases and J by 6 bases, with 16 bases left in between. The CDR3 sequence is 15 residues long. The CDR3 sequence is CASSPSPGTDEKLFF. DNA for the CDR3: TGTGCCAGCAGTCCCTCTCCGGGGACGGATGAAAAACTGTTTTTT.

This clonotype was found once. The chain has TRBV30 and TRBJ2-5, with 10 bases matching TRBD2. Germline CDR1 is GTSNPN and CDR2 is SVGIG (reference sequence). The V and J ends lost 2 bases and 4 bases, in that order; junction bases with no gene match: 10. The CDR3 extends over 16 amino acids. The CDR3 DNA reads TGTGCCTGGAGTCCCTCGGTAGCGGGGGGTGTAGAGACCCAGTACTTC. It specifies CAWSPSVAGGVETQYF.

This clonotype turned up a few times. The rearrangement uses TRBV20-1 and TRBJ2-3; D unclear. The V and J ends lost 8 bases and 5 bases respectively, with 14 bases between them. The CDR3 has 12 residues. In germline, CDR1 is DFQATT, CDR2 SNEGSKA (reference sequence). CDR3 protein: CSPAPAGDTQYF. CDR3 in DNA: TGCAGTCCTGCCCCGGCTGGAGATACGCAGTATTTT.

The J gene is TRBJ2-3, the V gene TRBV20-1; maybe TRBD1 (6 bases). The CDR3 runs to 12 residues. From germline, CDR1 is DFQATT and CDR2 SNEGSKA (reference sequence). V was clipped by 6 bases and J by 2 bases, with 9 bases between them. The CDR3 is CSAVGATDTQYF. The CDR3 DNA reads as TGCAGTGCGGTGGGGGCCACAGATACGCAGTATTTT.

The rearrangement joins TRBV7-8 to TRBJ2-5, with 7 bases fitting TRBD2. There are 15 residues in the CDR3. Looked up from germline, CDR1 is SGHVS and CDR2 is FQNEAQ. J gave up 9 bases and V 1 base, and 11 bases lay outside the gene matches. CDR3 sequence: CASSLGQAWGGAQYF. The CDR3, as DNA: TGTGCCAGCAGCTTAGGGCAGGCATGGGGGGGGGCCCAGTACTTC.

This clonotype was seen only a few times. CDR3 sequence (DNA): TGTGCCAGCAGCAAAGCACGGCAGGGGTATAGCAATCAGCCCCAGCATTTT. This encodes CASSKARQGYSNQPQHF. The chain employs TRBV21-1 and TRBJ1-5; the table gives TRBD1 as D, unverified against the DNA. TRBV21-1 is deemed a pseudogene. CDR3 size: 17 residues.

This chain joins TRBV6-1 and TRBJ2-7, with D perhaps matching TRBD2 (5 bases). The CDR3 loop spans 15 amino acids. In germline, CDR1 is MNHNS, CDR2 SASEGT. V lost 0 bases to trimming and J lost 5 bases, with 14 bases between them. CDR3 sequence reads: CASSEAFRERNEQYF. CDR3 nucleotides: TGTGCCAGCAGTGAAGCATTCCGGGAAAGGAACGAGCAGTACTTC.

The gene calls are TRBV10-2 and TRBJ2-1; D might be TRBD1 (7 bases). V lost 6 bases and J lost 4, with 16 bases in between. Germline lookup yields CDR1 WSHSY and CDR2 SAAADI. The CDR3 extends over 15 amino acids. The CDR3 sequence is CASRSGQGVYNEQFF. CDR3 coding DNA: TGCGCCAGCAGGAGCGGGCAGGGGGTTTACAATGAGCAGTTCTTC.

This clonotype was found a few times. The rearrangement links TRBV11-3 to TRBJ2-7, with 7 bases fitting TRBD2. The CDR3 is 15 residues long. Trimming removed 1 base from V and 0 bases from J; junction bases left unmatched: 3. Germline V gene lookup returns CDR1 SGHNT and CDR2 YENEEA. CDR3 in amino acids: CASSLVRGDSYEQYF. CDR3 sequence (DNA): TGTGCCAGCAGCTTAGTACGGGGGGACTCCTACGAGCAGTACTTC.

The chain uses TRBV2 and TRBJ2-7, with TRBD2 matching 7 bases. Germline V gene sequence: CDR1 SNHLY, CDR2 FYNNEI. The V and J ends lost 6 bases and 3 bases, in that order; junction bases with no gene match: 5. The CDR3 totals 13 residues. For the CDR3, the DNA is TGTGCCAGCAGAGCCGGGACTAACTACGAGCAGTACTTC. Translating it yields CASRAGTNYEQYF.

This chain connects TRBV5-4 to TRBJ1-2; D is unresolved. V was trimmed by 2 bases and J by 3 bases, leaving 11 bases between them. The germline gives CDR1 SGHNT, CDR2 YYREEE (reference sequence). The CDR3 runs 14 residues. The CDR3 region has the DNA TGTGCCAGCAGCTTAGATTCCGATTACTATGGCTACACCTTC. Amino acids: CASSLDSDYYGYTF. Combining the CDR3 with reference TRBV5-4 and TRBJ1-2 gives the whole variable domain ETGVTQSPTHLIKTRGQQVTLRCSSQSGHNTVSWYQQALGQGPQFIFQYYREEENGRGNFPPRFSGLQFPNYSSELNVNALELDDSALYLCASSLDSDYYGYTFGSGTRLTVV.

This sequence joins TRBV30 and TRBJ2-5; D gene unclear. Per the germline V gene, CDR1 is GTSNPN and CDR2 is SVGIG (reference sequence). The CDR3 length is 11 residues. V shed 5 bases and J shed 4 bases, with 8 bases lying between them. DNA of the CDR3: TGTGCCTGGGGGATTAGAGAGACCCAGTACTTC. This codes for CAWGIRETQYF.

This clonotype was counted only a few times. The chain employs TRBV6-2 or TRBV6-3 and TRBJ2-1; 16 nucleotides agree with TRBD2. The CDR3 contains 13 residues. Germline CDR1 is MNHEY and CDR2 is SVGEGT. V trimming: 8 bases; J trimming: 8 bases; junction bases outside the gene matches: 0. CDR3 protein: CASGTSGGDEQFF. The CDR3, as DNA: TGTGCCAGCGGGACTAGCGGGGGGGATGAGCAGTTCTTC.

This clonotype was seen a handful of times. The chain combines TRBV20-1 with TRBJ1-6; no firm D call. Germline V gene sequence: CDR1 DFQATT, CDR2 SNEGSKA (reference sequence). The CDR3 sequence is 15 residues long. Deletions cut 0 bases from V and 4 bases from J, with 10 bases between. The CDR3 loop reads CSARDLRRYNSPLHF. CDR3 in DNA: TGCAGTGCTAGAGATCTGCGGAGATATAATTCACCCCTCCACTTT.